This TCR beta chain was sequenced in a study of T cell responses to AZD1222 COVID-19 vaccine. Study-level background: Second-dose schedules of about 4 or about 12 weeks were combined.

Study-level findings and limits: Two AZD1222 administrations were followed by greater Spike-specific TCR breadth and depth. The donor cohort was predominantly white British with a female majority, and clonal diversity may have been underestimated. Every sample of the repertoires postdated the peak T cell response.

Clones were sequenced by immunoSEQ multiplex PCR, and TCRdb holds only the in-frame ones, with some missing. The sample records approximately 89,000 clones, 92% being singletons. The CDR3 has 17 residues. Trimming at V came to 3 bases and at J to 9 bases, leaving 18 bases not matched to a gene. Germline lookup yields CDR1 SGDLS and CDR2 YYNGEE. On this clone: Its antigen is unknown.

This TCR was recovered from an adult in good health. Sequencing was performed on peripheral blood, taken on day 0 of AZD1222 vaccination. The genes are TRBV9 and TRBJ2-3; TRBD1 aligns across 8 bases. The CDR3 loop is CASSADRDRRERGTQYF. The DNA for the CDR3 is TGTGCCAGCAGCGCCGATCGGGACAGGAGGGAGAGGGGGACGCAGTATTTT.